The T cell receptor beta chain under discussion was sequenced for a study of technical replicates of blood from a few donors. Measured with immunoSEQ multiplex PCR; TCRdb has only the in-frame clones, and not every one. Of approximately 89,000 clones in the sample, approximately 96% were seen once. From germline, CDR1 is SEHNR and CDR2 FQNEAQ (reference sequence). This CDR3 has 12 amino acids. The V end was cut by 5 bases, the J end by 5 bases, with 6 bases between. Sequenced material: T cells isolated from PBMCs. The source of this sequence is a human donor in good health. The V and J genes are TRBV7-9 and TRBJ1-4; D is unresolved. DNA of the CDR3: TGTGCCAGCAGCGACGGGAATGAAAAACTGTTTTTT. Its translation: CASSDGNEKLFF.